This entry features one TCR beta chain sequence. Its antigen is undetermined. TCRdb's table, derived via immunoSEQ multiplex PCR, lists solely in-frame clones and lacks some. The sample carries 60,000 to 85,000 clones, 84% recorded once. This specimen comes from a study of OX40 agonist ivuxolimab in advanced cancers. Study-wide background: A diagnosis of hepatocellular carcinoma, melanoma, renal cell or head and neck cancer was present in dose-escalation patients. Study observations and caveats: Clonal expansion was among the lowest in partial responders at 0.1-3.0 mg/kg, especially CD8+. Researchers did not establish what antigens the expanded peripheral T cells target. At doses 0.1 to 3.0 mg/kg, CD4+ and CD8+ clones expanded.

The CDR3 is made up of 20 amino acids. V lost 3 bases, J lost 0 bases, and 11 bases stayed unmatched. CDR1 and CDR2 (germline): LNHDA, SQIVND (reference sequence). The source material was CD4+ or CD8+ T cells sorted from blood, sampled in a trial of the OX40 agonist ivuxolimab. The TCR originated in an adult with an advanced solid tumor such as melanoma, head and neck, liver or kidney cancer. The rearrangement links TRBV19 to TRBJ2-6; TRBD1 agrees at 10 bases. For the CDR3, the DNA is TGTGCCAGTAGTATGGGAAGGGACAGGGGAAAGGTCTCTGGGGCCAACGTCCTGACTTTC. It codes for CASSMGRDRGKVSGANVLTF.